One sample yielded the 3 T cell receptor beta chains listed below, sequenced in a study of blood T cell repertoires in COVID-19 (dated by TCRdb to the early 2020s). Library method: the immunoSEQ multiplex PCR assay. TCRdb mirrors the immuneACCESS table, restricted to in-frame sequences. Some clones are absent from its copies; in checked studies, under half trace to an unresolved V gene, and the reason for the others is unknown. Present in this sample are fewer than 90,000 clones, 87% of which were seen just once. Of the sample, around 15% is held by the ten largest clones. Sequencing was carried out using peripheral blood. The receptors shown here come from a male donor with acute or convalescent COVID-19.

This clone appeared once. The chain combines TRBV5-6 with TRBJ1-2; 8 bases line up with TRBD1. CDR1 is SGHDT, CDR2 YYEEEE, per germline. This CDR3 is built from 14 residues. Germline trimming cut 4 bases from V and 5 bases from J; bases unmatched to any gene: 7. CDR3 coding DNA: TGTGCCAGCAGCCCAACGGGACAGGCGTATGGCTACACCTTC. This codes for CASSPTGQAYGYTF.

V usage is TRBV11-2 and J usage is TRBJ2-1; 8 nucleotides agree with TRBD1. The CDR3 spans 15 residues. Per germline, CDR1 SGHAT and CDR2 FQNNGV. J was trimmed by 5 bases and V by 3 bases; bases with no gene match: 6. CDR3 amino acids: CASSFRGTGNNEQFF. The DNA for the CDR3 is TGTGCCAGCAGCTTCCGCGGGACAGGTAACAATGAGCAGTTCTTC. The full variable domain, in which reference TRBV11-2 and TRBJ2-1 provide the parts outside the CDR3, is EAGVAQSPRYKIIEKRQSVAFWCNPISGHATLYWYQQILGQGPKLLIQFQNNGVVDDSQLPKDRFSAERLKGVDSTLKIQPAKLEDSAVYLCASSFRGTGNNEQFFGPGTRLTVL.

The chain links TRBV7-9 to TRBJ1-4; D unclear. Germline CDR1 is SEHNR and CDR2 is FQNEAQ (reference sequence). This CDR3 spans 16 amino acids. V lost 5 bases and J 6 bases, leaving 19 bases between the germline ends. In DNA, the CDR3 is TGTGCCAGCAGCCCATGGCCCGGGAGGGCGGATGAAAAACTGTTTTTT. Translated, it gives CASSPWPGRADEKLFF.